The clone carrying this TCR beta chain was found a few times. Reverse transcribing all isolated RNA meant expressed TCRB transcripts were sequenced. The table came from immunoSEQ multiplex PCR; TCRdb's copy has only in-frame clones and leaves some out. The table shows about 350,000 clones, with 15% to 20% occurring only once. This entry belongs to a study of beta chain features in type 1 diabetes. This CDR3 contains 13 residues. Germline CDR1 is SNHLY and CDR2 is FYNNEI. The V end was cut by 10 bases, the J end by 1 base, with 11 bases between. The TCR comes from a woman between 18 and 29 years old in good health. Sequencing was done on a sample of naive CD4+ T cells from blood. The chain recombines TRBV2 with TRBJ2-1, with D tentatively TRBD1 (5 bases). The CDR3 is CATAQASYNEQFF. Written as DNA, the CDR3 is TGTGCCACCGCACAGGCGTCCTACAATGAGCAGTTCTTC. The variable domain in full, completed from reference TRBV2 and TRBJ2-1, reads EPEVTQTPSHQVTQMGQEVILRCVPISNHLYFYWYRQILGQKVEFLVSFYNNEISEKSEIFDDQFSVERPDGSNFTLKIRSTKLEDSAMYFCATAQASYNEQFFGPGTRLTVL.